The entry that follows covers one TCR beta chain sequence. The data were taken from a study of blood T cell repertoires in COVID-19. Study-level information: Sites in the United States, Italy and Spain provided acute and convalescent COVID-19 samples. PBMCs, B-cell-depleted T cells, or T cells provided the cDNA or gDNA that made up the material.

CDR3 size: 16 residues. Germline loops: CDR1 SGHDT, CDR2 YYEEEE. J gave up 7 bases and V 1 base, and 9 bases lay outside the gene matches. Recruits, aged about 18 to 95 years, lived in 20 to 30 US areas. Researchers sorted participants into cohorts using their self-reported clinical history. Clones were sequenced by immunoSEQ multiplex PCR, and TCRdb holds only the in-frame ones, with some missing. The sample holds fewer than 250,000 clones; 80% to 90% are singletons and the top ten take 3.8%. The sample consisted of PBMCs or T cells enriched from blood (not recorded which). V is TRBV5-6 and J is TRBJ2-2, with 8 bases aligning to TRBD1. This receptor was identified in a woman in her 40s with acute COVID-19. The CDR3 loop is CASSLIGQGAGGELFF. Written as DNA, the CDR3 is TGTGCCAGCAGCTTGATCGGCCAGGGGGCCGGCGGGGAGCTGTTTTTT.